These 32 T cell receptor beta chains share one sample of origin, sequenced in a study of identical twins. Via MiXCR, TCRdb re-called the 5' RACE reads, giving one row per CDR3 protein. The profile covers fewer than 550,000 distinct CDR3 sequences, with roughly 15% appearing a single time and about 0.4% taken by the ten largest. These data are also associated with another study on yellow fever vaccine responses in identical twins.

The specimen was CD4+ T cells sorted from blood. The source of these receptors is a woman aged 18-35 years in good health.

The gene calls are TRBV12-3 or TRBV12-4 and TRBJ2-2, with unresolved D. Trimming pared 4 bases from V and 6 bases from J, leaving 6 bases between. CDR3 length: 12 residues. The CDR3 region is CASSYGPGELFF. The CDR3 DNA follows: TGTGCCAGCAGTTACGGTCCCGGGGAGCTGTTTTTT.

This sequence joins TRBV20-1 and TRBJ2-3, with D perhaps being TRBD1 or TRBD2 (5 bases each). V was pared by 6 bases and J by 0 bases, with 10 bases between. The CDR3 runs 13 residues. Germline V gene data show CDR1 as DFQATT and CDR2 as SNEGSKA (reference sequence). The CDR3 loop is CSAGTSSTDTQYF. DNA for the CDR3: TGCAGTGCCGGGACGTCGAGCACAGATACGCAGTATTTT.

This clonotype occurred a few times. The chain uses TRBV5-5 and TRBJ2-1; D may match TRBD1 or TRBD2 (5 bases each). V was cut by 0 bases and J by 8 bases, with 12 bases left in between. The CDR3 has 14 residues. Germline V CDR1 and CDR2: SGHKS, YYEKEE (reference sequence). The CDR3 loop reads CASSLAAGRDEQFF. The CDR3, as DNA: TGTGCCAGCAGCTTGGCGGCAGGGCGGGATGAGCAGTTCTTC.

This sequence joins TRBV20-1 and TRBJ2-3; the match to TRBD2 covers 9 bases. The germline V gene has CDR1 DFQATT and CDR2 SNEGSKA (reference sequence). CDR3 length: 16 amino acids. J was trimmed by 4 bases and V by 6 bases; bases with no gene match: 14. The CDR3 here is CSAAGGSSGRADTQYF. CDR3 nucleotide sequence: TGCAGTGCGGCAGGGGGGAGTAGCGGGAGAGCAGATACGCAGTATTTT.

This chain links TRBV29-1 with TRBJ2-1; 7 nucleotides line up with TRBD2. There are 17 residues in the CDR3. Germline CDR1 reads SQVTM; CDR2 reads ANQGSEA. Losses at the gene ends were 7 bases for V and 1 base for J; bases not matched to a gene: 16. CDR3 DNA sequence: TGCAGCGCCCTTAAAAGCGGGACCGGGGGATCCTACAATGAGCAGTTCTTC. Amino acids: CSALKSGTGGSYNEQFF.

The CDR3 sequence is CASSPLSGNYEQYF. As DNA, the CDR3 is TGCGCCAGCAGTCCACTTAGCGGGAACTACGAGCAGTACTTC. The chain is built from TRBV5-1 and TRBJ2-7; 8 nucleotides line up with TRBD2. Germline trimming cut 5 bases from V and 3 bases from J; bases unmatched to any gene: 7. The CDR3 is 14 amino acids. Germline-derived CDR1 and CDR2 are SGHRS and YFSETQ.

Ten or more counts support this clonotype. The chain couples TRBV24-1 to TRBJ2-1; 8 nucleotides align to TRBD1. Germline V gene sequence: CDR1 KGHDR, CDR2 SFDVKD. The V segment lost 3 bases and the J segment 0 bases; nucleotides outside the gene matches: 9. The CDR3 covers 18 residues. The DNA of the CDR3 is TGTGCCACCAGTGATCTCGGGACAGGCCAAAGCTCCTACAATGAGCAGTTCTTC. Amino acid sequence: CATSDLGTGQSSYNEQFF.

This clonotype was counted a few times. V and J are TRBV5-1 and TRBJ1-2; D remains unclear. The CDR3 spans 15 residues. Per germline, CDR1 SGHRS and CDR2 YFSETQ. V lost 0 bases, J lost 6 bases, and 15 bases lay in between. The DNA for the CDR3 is TGCGCCAGCAGCTTGGATAAAGCTCCTCGGCATGGCTACACCTTC. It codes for CASSLDKAPRHGYTF.

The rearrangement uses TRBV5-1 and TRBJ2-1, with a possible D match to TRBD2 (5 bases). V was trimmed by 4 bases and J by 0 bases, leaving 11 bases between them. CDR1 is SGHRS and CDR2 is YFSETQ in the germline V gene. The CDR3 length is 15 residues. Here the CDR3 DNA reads TGCGCCAGCAGCGCTAGCTGGAGCTCCTACAATGAGCAGTTCTTC. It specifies CASSASWSSYNEQFF. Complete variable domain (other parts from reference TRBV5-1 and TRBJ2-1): KAGVTQTPRYLIKTRGQQVTLSCSPISGHRSVSWYQQTPGQGLQFLFEYFSETQRNKGNFPGRFSGRQFSNSRSEMNVSTLELGDSALYLCASSASWSSYNEQFFGPGTRLTVL.

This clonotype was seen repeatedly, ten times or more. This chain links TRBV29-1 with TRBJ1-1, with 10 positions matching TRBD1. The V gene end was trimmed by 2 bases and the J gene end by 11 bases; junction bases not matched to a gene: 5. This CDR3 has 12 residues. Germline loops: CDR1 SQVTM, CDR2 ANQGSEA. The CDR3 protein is CSVEWGTGAAFF. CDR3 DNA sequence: TGCAGCGTTGAATGGGGGACAGGGGCGGCTTTCTTT.

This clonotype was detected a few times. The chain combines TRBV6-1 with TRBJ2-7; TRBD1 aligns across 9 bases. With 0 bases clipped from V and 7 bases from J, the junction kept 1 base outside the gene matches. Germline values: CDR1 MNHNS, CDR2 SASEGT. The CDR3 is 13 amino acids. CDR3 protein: CASSEAGTGEQYV. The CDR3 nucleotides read TGTGCCAGCAGTGAAGCCGGGACAGGGGAGCAGTACGTC.

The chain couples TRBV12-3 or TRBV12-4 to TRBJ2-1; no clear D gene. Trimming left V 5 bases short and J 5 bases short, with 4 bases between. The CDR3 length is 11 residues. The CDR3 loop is CASSPHNEQFF. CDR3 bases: TGTGCCAGCAGTCCGCACAATGAGCAGTTCTTC.

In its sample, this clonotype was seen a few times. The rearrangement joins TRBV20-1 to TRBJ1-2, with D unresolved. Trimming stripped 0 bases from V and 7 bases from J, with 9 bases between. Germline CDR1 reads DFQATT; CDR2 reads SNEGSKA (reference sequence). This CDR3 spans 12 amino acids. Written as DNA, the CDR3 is TGCAGTGCTAGAGACCCTTCAGGTGGCTACACCTTC. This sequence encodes CSARDPSGGYTF.

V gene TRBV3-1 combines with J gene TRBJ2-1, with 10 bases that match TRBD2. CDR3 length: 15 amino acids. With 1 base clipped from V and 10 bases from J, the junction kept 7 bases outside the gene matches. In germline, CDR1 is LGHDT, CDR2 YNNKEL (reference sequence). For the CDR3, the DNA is TGTGCCAGCAGCCAAGGTTTGGGACTAGCGTTGGAGCAGTTCTTC. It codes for CASSQGLGLALEQFF.

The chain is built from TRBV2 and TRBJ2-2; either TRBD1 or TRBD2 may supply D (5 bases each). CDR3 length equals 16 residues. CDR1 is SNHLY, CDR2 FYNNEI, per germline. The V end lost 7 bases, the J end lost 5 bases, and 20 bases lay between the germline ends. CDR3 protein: CASKGWGRVLTGELFF. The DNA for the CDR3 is TGTGCCAGCAAAGGTTGGGGGAGAGTTTTAACCGGGGAGCTGTTTTTT.

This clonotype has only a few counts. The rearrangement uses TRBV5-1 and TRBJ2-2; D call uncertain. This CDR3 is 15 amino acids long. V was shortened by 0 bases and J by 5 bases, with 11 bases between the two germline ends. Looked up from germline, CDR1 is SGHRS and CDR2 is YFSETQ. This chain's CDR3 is CASSLVPDGTGELFF. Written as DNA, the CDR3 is TGCGCCAGCAGCTTGGTCCCCGATGGTACCGGGGAGCTGTTTTTT.

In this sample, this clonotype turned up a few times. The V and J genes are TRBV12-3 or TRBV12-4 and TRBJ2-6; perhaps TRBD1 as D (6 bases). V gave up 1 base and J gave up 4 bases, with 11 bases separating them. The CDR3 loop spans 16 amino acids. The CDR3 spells CASSLGTGPGANVLTF. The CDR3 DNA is TGTGCCAGCAGTTTAGGCACAGGGCCAGGGGCCAACGTCCTGACTTTC.

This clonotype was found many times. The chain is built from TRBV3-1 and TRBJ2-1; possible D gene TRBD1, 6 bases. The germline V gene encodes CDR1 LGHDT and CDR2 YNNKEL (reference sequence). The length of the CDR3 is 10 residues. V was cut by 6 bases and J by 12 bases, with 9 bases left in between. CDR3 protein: CASSQQGQFF. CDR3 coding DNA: TGTGCCAGCAGTCAACAGGGGCAGTTCTTC.

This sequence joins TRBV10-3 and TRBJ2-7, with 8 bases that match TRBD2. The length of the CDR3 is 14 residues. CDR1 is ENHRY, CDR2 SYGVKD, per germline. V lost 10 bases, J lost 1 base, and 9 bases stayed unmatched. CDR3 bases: TGTGCCACCCAAGCGGGAGAATCGTCCTACGAGCAGTACTTC. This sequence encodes CATQAGESSYEQYF.

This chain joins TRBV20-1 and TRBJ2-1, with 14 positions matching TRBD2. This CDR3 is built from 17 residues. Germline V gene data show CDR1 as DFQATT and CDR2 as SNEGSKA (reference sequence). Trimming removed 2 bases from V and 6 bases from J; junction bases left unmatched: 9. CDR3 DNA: TGCAGTGCTAGACCCGCGGCGGGACTAGCGGGGGCCAATGAGCAGTTCTTC. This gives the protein CSARPAAGLAGANEQFF.

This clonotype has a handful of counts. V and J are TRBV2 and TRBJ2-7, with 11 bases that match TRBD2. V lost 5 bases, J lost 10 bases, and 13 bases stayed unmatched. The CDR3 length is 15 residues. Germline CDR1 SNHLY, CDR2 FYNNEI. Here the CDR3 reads CASSLGMGTSGPQYF. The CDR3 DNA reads TGTGCCAGCAGTTTAGGGATGGGGACTAGCGGCCCCCAGTACTTC.

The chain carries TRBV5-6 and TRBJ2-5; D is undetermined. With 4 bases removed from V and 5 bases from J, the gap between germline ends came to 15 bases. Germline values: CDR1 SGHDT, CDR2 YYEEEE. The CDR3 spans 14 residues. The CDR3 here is CASSATLPRETQYF. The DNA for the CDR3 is TGTGCCAGCAGCGCGACCCTCCCCAGGGAGACCCAGTACTTC.

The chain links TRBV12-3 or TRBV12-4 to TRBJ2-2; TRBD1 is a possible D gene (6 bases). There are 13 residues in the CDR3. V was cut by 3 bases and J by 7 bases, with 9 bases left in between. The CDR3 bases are TGTGCCAGCAGTTTTTGGGGGCACGGGGAGCTGTTTTTT. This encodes CASSFWGHGELFF.

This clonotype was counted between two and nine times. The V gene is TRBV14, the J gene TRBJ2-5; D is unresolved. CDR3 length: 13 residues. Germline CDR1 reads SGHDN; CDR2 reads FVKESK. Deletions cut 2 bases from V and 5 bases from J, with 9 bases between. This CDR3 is CASSQFVPETQYF. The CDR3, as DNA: TGTGCCAGCAGCCAATTCGTCCCCGAGACCCAGTACTTC.

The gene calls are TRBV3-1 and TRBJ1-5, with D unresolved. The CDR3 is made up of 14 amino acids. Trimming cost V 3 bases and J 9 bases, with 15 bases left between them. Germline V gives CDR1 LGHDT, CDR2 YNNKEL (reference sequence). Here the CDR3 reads CASSQAQIGGPQHF. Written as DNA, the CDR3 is TGTGCCAGCAGCCAGGCCCAAATCGGAGGGCCCCAGCATTTT.

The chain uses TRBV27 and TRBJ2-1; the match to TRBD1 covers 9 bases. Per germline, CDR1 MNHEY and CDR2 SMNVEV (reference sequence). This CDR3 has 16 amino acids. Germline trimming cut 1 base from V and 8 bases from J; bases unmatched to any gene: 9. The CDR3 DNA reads TGTGCCAGCAGTTTATTCACGGGACAGGGAGTCGATGAGCAGTTCTTC. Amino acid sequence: CASSLFTGQGVDEQFF.

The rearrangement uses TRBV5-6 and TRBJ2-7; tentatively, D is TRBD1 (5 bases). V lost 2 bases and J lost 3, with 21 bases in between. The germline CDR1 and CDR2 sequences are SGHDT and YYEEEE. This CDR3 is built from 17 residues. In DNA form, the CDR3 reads TGTGCCAGCAGCTTAAGAGTCAGGGTCAAAGAAGTCTACGAGCAGTACGTC. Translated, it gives CASSLRVRVKEVYEQYV.

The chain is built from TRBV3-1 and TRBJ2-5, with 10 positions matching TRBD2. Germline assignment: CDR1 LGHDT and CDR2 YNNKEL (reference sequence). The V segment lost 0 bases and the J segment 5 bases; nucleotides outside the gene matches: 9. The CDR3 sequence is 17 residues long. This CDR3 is CASSQDPSGGIRETQYF. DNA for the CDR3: TGTGCCAGCAGCCAAGATCCTAGCGGGGGAATCCGTGAGACCCAGTACTTC.

CDR3: CASSLWGAYNEQFF. The DNA of the CDR3 is TGTGCCAGCAGTTTATGGGGAGCCTACAATGAGCAGTTCTTC. The chain links TRBV28 to TRBJ2-1, with D possibly TRBD2 on 5 matching bases. V lost 0 bases and J lost 2, with 5 bases in between. From germline, CDR1 is MDHEN and CDR2 SYDVKM. The CDR3 has 14 residues.

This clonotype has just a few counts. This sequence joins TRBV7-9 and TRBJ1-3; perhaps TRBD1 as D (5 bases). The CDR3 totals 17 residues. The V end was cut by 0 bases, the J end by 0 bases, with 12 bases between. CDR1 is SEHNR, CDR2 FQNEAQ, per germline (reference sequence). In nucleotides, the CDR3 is TGTGCCAGCAGCTTAGCTTCGGGACGGATCTCTGGAAACACCATATATTTT. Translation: CASSLASGRISGNTIYF. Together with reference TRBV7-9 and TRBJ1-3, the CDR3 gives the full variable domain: DTGVSQNPRHKITKRGQNVTFRCDPISEHNRLYWYRQTLGQGPEFLTYFQNEAQLEKSRLLSDRFSAERPKGSFSTLEIQRTEQGDSAMYLCASSLASGRISGNTIYFGEGSWLTVV.

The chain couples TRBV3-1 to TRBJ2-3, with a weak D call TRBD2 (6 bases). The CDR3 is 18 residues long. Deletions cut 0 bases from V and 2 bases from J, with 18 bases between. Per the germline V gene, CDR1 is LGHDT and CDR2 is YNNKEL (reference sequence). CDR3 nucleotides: TGTGCCAGCAGCCAAGACCCGGGACTTTGGACCTACACAGATACGCAGTATTTT. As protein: CASSQDPGLWTYTDTQYF.

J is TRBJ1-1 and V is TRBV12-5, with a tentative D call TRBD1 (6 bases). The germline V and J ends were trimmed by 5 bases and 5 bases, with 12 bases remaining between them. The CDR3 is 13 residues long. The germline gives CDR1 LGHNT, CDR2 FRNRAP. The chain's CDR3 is CASGPGVWTEAFF. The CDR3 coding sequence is TGTGCTAGTGGTCCAGGGGTATGGACTGAAGCTTTCTTT.